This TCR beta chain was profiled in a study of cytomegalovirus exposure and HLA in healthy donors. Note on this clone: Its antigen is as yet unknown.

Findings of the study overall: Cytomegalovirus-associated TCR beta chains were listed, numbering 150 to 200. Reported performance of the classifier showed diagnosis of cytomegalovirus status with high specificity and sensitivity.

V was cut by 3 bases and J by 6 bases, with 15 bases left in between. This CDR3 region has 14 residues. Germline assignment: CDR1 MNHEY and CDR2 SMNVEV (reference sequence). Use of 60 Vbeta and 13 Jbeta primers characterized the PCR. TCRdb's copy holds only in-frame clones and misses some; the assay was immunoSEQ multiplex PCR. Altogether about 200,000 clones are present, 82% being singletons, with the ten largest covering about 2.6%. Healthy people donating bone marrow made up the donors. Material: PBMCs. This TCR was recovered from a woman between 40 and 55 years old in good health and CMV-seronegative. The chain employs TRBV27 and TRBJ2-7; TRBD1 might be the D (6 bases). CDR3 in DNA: TGTGCCAGCAGTTTCACAGGGATCCTACTCGAGCAGTACTTC. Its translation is CASSFTGILLEQYF.